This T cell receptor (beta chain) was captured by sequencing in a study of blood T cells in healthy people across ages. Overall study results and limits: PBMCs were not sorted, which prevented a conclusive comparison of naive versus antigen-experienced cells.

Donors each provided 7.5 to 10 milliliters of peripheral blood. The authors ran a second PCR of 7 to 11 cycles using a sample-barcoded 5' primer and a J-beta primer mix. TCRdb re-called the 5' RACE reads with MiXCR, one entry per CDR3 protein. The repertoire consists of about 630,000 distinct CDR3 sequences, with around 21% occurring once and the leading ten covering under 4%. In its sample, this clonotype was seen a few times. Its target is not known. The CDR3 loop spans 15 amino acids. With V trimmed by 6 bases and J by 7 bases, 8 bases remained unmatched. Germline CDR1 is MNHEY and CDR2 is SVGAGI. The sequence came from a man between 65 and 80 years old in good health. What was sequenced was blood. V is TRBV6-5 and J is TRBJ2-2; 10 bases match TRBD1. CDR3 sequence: CASSPGTGVHGELFF. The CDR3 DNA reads TGTGCCAGCAGCCCCGGGACAGGGGTACACGGGGAGCTGTTTTTT.